The 3 T cell receptor beta chains below were found in one sample sequenced in a study of control samples from healthy donors and cancer patients. This table comes from immunoSEQ multiplex PCR, and its TCRdb copy is limited to in-frame clones, with some not included. The sample carries over 150,000 clones, 91% recorded once. The specimen was blood. All receptors come from a woman between 40 and 50 years old in good health.

The chain has TRBV7-9 and TRBJ1-2; D possibly corresponds to TRBD1 (5 bases). Germline loops: CDR1 SEHNR, CDR2 FQNEAQ (reference sequence). The CDR3 is 15 residues long. Trimming shortened V by 5 bases and J by 8 bases, and 21 bases separated the two germline ends. DNA of the CDR3: TGTGCCAGCAGCCCACCTTTGGGGGTCGCTCAGGGCTACACCTTC. Its protein is CASSPPLGVAQGYTF.

The chain uses TRBV27 and TRBJ1-2; D is uncertain. The CDR3 consists of 13 residues. The germline CDR1 and CDR2 sequences are MNHEY and SMNVEV (reference sequence). V was clipped by 6 bases and J by 1 base, with 9 bases between them. In nucleotides, the CDR3 is TGTGCCAGCAGCCCCGGGTTTAACTATGGCTACACCTTC. Protein product: CASSPGFNYGYTF.

The J gene is TRBJ1-5, the V gene TRBV15; D gene ambiguous. This CDR3 has 13 residues. Germline CDR1 and CDR2: LNHNV and YYDKDF (reference sequence). Trimming shortened V by 6 bases and J by 2 bases, and 8 bases separated the two germline ends. This CDR3 reads CATRGLGNQPQHF. The CDR3 DNA reads as TGTGCCACCAGAGGCTTAGGCAATCAGCCCCAGCATTTT.